The T cell receptor beta chain described here comes from a study of blood T cell repertoires in COVID-19. Across the whole study: Nucleic acid was either cDNA or gDNA, and it came from T cells, B-cell-depleted T cells, or PBMCs.

The V end lost 6 bases, the J end lost 1 base, and 12 bases lay between the germline ends. The CDR3 totals 14 residues. Germline CDR1 is MDHEN and CDR2 is SYDVKM. Method: immunoSEQ multiplex PCR; TCRdb's copy keeps in-frame clones and lacks some. Seen here are approximately 210,000 clones, 70% to 90% observed once, and the top ten hold over 7%. Participants were aged about 18 to 90 years, lived in 20 to 30 US areas, and enrolled virtually. Each participant's cohort was designated according to participant-reported clinical history. This clone was detected a few times. This chain links TRBV28 with TRBJ1-1, with D perhaps matching TRBD1 (5 bases). The sequence came from a woman aged 18 to 35 who had recovered from COVID-19. The sample taken for sequencing was PBMCs or T cells enriched from blood (not recorded which). Written as DNA, the CDR3 is TGTGCCAGCAGCCTGGGAAGGGGGAACACTGAAGCTTTCTTT. The encoded protein is CASSLGRGNTEAFF.